This T cell receptor beta chain was documented in a study of Ad26.COV2.S vaccination and SARS-CoV-2 variants. Study summary: The vaccine Ad26.COV2.S was put into the muscle once, or twice with 56 days between.

Treatment denoted: around 19 received Ad26.COV2.S at low or high dose, single or two shots; about 5 received placebo; per-sample allocation not given. Sampling was performed 63 days after the first vaccine or placebo injection. Cohort 1b enrolled adults aged 18-55 years in Boston. Wuhan-strain SARS-CoV-2 spike was expressed by the Ad26 vector that made up the vaccine. Measured with immunoSEQ multiplex PCR; TCRdb has only the in-frame clones, and not every one. The profile shows some 640,000 clones, about 90% of them singletons. Trimming took 3 bases from V and 0 from J; bases not matched to a gene: 4. The CDR3 consists of 14 residues. Germline CDR1 and CDR2: DFQATT and SNEGSKA (reference sequence). Regarding the study as a whole: Substantial breadth was reported for post-vaccination spike-specific CD8+ and CD4+ T cells.

Concerning this clone itself: Antigen unknown.

The sequence was obtained from a person aged 18-60 years who received the Ad26.COV2.S COVID-19 vaccine or a placebo. The sequencing here drew on peripheral blood, taken in a trial of Ad26.COV2.S vaccine versus placebo. V is TRBV20-1 and J is TRBJ2-7; 8 bases are shared with TRBD2. CDR3 amino acids: CSASSGMLSYEQYF. The CDR3 DNA sequence: TGCAGTGCTAGTAGCGGGATGCTCTCCTACGAGCAGTACTTC.